The sequence of this T cell receptor beta chain was determined in a study of blood T cell repertoires in COVID-19. Study overall: Acute and convalescent COVID-19 samples came from the United States, Italy and Spain. The analysed material was cDNA or gDNA that came from T cells, B-cell-depleted T cells, or PBMCs.

Original processing notes: Amplified reference gene primers provided the basis for estimating nucleated cell counts. Some clones are missing from TCRdb's copy, which holds only in-frame ones; the method was immunoSEQ multiplex PCR. V, J and clone size derive from that table, while D and trimming were established from the DNA sequence. The sample records about 180,000 clones, under 90% being singletons. The CDR3 is 18 residues long. V gave up 2 bases and J gave up 0 bases; unmatched junction bases: 9. The V gene's germline CDR1 is MNHNS and CDR2 SASEGT. Sequenced input: peripheral blood. The clonotype originates from a human donor in a cohort sampled during active COVID-19. The chain has TRBV6-1 and TRBJ1-3, with 8 bases fitting TRBD1. DNA of the CDR3: TGTGCCAGCAGTGAAAATTGGACAGGGCCTATCTCTGGAAACACCATATATTTT. It is translated as CASSENWTGPISGNTIYF.